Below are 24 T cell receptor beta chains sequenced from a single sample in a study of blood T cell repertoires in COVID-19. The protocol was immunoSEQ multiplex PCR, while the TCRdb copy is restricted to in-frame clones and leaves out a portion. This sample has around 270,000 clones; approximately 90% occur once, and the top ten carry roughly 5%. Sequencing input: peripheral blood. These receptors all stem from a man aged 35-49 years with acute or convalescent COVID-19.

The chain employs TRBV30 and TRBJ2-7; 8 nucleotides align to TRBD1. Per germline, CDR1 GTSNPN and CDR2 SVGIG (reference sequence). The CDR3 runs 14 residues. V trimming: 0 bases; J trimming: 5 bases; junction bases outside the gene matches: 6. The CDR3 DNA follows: TGTGCCTGGAGTGTAGGGACAGGTAGCCACGAGCAGTACTTC. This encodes CAWSVGTGSHEQYF.

The CDR3 protein is CASPRDRVNSPLHF. CDR3 in DNA: TGTGCCAGCCCTCGGGACAGGGTTAATTCACCCCTCCACTTT. The chain is built from TRBV11-2 and TRBJ1-6; 9 bases map to TRBD1. Trimming removed 8 bases from V and 6 bases from J; junction bases left unmatched: 5. CDR1 SGHAT and CDR2 FQNNGV come from the germline V gene. The CDR3 runs to 14 residues.

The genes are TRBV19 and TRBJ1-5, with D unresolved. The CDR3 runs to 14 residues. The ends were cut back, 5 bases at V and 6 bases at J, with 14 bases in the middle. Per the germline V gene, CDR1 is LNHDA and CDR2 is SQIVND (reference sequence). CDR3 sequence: CASSPVAESQPQHF. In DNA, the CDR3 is TGTGCCAGTAGTCCAGTTGCCGAAAGTCAGCCCCAGCATTTT. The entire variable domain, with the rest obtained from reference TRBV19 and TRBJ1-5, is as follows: DGGITQSPKYLFRKEGQNVTLSCEQNLNHDAMYWYRQDPGQGLRLIYYSQIVNDFQKGDIAEGYSVSREKKESFPLTVTSAQKNPTAFYLCASSPVAESQPQHFGDGTRLSIL.

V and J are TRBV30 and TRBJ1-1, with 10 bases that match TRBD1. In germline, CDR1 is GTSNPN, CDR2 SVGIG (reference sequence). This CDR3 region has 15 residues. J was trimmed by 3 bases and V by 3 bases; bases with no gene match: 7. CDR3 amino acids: CAWRLTGGKDTEAFF. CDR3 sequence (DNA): TGTGCCTGGAGGCTGACAGGGGGCAAGGACACTGAAGCTTTCTTT.

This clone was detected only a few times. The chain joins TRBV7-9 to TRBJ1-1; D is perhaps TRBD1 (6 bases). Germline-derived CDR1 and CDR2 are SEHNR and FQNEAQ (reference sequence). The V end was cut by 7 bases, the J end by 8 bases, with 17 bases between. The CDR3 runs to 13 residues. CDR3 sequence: CASIILGGAEAFF. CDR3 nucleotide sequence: TGTGCCAGCATCATCCTCGGGGGGGCCGAAGCTTTCTTT. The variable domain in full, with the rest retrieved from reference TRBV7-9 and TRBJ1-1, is DTGVSQNPRHKITKRGQNVTFRCDPISEHNRLYWYRQTLGQGPEFLTYFQNEAQLEKSRLLSDRFSAERPKGSFSTLEIQRTEQGDSAMYLCASIILGGAEAFFGQGTRLTVV.

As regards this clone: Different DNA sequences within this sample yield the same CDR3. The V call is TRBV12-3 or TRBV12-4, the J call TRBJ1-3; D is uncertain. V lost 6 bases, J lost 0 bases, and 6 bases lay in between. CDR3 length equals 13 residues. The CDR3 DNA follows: TGTGCCAGCAGCCTTAGCTCTGGAAACACCATATATTTT. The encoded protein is CASSLSSGNTIYF.

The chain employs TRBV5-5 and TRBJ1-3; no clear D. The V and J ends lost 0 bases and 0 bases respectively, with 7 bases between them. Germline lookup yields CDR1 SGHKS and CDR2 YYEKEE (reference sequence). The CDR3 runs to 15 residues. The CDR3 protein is CASSLEDYSGNTIYF. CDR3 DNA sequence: TGTGCCAGCAGCTTGGAGGACTACTCTGGAAACACCATATATTTT.

CDR3 sequence reads: CASSDRLTGYEQYF. Here the CDR3 DNA reads TGTGCCAGCAGTGATCGCTTGACAGGCTACGAGCAGTACTTC. This chain joins TRBV25-1 and TRBJ2-7; D possibly corresponds to TRBD1 (6 bases). CDR1 is MGHDK, CDR2 SYGVNS, per germline. The CDR3 has 14 residues. V shed 3 bases and J shed 3 bases, with 12 bases lying between them.

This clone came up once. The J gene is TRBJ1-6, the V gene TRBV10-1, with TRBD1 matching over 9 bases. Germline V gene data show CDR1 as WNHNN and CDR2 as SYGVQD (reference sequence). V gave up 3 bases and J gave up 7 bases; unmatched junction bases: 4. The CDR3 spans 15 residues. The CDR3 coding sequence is TGCGCCAGCAGTGATTTACAGGGGGCGAATTCACCCCTCCACTTT. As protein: CASSDLQGANSPLHF.

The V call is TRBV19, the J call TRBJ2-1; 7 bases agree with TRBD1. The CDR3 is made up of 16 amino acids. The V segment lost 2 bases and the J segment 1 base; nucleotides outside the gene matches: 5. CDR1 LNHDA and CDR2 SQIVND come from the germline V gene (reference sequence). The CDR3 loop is CASSILPRGSYNEQFF. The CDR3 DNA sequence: TGTGCCAGTAGTATACTCCCCAGGGGGTCCTACAATGAGCAGTTCTTC.

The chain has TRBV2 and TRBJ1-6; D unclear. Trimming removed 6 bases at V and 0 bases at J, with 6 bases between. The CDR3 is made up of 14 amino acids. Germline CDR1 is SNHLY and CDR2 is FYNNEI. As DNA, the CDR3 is TGTGCCAGCAGCCTTCTCTCCTATAATTCACCCCTCCACTTT. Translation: CASSLLSYNSPLHF.

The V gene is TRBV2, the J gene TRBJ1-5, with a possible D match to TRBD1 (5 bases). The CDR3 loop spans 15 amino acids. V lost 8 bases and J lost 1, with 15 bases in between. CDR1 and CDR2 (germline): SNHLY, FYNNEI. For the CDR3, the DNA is TGTGCCAGCTCTGAGGGGAGGGGAAGCAATCAGCCCCAGCATTTT. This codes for CASSEGRGSNQPQHF.

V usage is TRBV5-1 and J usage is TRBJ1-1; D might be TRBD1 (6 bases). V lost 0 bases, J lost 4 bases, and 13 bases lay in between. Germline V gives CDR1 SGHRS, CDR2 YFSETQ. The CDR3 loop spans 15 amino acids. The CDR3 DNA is TGCGCCAGCAGCTTGGATTGGGGGCAGAGCACTGAAGCTTTCTTT. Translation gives CASSLDWGQSTEAFF.

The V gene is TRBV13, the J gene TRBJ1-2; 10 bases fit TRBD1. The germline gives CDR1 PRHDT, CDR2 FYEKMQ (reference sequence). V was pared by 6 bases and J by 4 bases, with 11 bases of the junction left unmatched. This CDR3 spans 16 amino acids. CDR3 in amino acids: CASSPGTGALVYGYTF. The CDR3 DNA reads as TGTGCCAGCAGTCCCGGGACAGGGGCTCTCGTCTATGGCTACACCTTC.

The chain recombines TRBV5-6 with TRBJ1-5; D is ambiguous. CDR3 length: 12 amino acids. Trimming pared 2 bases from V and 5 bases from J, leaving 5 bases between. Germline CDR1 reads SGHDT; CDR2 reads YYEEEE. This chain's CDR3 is CASSFGYQPQHF. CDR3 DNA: TGTGCCAGCAGCTTCGGTTATCAGCCCCAGCATTTT. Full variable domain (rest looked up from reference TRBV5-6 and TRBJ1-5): DAGVTQSPTHLIKTRGQQVTLRCSPKSGHDTVSWYQQALGQGPQFIFQYYEEEERQRGNFPDRFSGHQFPNYSSELNVNALLLGDSALYLCASSFGYQPQHFGDGTRLSIL.

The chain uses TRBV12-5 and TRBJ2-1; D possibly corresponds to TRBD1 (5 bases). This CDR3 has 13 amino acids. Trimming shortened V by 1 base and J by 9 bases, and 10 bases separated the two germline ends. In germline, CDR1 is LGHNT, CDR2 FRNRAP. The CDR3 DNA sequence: TGTGCTAGTGGTTTGGATGACAGCTCTGAGCAGTTCTTC. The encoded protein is CASGLDDSSEQFF.

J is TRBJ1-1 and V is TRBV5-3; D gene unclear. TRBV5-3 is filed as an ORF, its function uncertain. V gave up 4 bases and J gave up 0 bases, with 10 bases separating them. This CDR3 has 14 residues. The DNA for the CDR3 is TGTGCCAGAAGCCCGGTGGCGGTGAACACTGAAGCTTTCTTT. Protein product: CARSPVAVNTEAFF.

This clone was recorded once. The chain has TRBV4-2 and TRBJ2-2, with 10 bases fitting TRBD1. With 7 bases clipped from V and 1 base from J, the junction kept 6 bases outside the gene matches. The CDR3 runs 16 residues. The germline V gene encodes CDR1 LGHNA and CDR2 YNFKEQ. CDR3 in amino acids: CASTGTGALNTGELFF. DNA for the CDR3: TGTGCCAGCACGGGGACAGGGGCCTTGAACACCGGGGAGCTGTTTTTT.

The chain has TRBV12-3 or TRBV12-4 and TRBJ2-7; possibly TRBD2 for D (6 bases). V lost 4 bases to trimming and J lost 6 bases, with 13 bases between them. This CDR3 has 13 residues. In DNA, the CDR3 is TGTGCCAGCAGTTCTCTCCGGGACTCCGAGCAGTACTTC. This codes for CASSSLRDSEQYF.

In nucleotides, the CDR3 is TGTGCCAGCAGCTTTTCAGGGGGCGGGACTGAAGCTTTCTTT. Translation gives CASSFSGGGTEAFF. The chain is built from TRBV7-3 and TRBJ1-1; 8 bases are shared with TRBD1. The CDR3 covers 14 residues. Per the germline V gene, CDR1 is SGHTA and CDR2 is FQGTGA. Losses at the gene ends were 3 bases for V and 5 bases for J; bases not matched to a gene: 5. Variable domain in full (rest from reference TRBV7-3 and TRBJ1-1): GAGVSQTPSNKVTEKGKYVELRCDPISGHTALYWYRQSLGQGPEFLIYFQGTGAADDSGLPNDRFFAVRPEGSVSTLKIQRTERGDSAVYLCASSFSGGGTEAFFGQGTRLTVV.

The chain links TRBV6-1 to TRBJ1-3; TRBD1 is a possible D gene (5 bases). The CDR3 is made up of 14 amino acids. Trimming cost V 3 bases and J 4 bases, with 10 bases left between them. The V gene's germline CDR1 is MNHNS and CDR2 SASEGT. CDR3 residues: CASSEGGTGNTIYF. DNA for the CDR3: TGTGCCAGCAGTGAGGGGGGTACGGGAAACACCATATATTTT.

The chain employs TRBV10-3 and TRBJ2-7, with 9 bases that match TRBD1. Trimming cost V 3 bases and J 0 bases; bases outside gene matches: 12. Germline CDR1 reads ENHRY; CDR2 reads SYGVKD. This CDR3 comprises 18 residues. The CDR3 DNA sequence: TGTGCCATCAGTGACATCGAGCCGGGACAGGGATTCTCCTACGAGCAGTACTTC. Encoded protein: CAISDIEPGQGFSYEQYF.

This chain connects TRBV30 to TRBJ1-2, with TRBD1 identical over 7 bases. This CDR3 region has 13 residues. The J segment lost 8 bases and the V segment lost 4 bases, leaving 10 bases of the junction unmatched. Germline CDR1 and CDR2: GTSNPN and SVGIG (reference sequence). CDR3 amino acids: CAWTREGAVGYTF. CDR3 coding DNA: TGTGCCTGGACCCGCGAGGGGGCAGTGGGCTACACCTTC.

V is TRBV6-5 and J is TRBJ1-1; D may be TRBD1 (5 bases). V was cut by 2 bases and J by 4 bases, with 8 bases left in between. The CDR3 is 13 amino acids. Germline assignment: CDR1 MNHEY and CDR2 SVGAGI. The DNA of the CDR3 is TGTGCCAGCAGTTACATAAGGGGCACTGAAGCTTTCTTT. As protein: CASSYIRGTEAFF.